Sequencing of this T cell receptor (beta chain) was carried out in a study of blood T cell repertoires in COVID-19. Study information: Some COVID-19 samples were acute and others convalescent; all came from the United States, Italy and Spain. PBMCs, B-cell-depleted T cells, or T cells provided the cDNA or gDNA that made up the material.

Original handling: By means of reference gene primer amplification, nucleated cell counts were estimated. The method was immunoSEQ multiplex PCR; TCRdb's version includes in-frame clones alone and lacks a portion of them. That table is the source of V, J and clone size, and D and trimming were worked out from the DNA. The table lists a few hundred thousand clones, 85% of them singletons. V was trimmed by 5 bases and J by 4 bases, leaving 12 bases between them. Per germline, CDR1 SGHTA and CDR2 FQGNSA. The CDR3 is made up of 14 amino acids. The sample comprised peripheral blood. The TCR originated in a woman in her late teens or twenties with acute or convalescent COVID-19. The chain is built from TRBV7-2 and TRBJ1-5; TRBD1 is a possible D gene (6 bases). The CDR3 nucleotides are TGTGCCAGCAGCCTAAACAGGGTTAATCAGCCCCAGCATTTT. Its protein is CASSLNRVNQPQHF.